The 16 T cell receptor beta chains listed next were all sequenced from one sample in a study of blood T cell repertoires in COVID-19. Produced via immunoSEQ multiplex PCR; TCRdb's table is partial and in-frame only. The sample includes a few hundred thousand clones, around 86% of them seen just once. Sequencing was performed on PBMCs or T cells enriched from blood (not recorded which). The receptors shown here come from a woman between 35 and 50 years old with acute COVID-19.

A single count supports this clone. V gene TRBV19 combines with J gene TRBJ1-1; weak D call: TRBD1 (5 bases). CDR3 length: 14 residues. V was shortened by 5 bases and J by 6 bases, with 16 bases between the two germline ends. Looked up from germline, CDR1 is LNHDA and CDR2 is SQIVND (reference sequence). CDR3: CASSLTRRAAEAFF. CDR3 sequence (DNA): TGTGCCAGTAGTCTTACCCGCAGGGCTGCTGAAGCTTTCTTT.

The rearrangement uses TRBV27 and TRBJ2-1; 12 bases agree with TRBD2. V shed 0 bases, J shed 12 bases, and the junction held 12 bases outside the gene matches. The CDR3 has 17 residues. Germline V gene data show CDR1 as MNHEY and CDR2 as SMNVEV (reference sequence). This chain's CDR3 is CASSLSTGGLAGGVQFF. The CDR3 DNA reads TGTGCCAGCAGTTTATCCACGGGGGGGCTAGCGGGAGGGGTGCAGTTCTTC.

V is TRBV3-1 (or the pseudogene TRBV3-2) and J is TRBJ2-1; 8 bases are shared with TRBD2. Germline V gene lookup returns CDR1 LGHDT and CDR2 YNNKEL (reference sequence). The CDR3 is 18 amino acids. V lost 1 base and J lost 0; bases outside the gene matches: 8. CDR3 residues: CASSQGKIAGRSYNEQFF. The CDR3 DNA reads TGTGCCAGCAGCCAAGGCAAGATAGCGGGACGCTCCTACAATGAGCAGTTCTTC.

The V call is TRBV5-4, the J call TRBJ2-3, with TRBD1 as a possible D gene (6 bases). The V gene lost 1 base and the J gene lost 4 bases, with 10 bases spanning the gap. CDR1 is SGHNT and CDR2 is YYREEE in the germline V gene (reference sequence). The CDR3 extends over 14 amino acids. The CDR3 bases are TGTGCCAGCAGCTTGCAGGGGTTCGCAGATACGCAGTATTTT. Residues: CASSLQGFADTQYF.

V and J are TRBV28 and TRBJ2-3; 10 bases fit TRBD2. Trimming cost V 10 bases and J 5 bases; bases outside gene matches: 9. Germline V gene sequence: CDR1 MDHEN, CDR2 SYDVKM. The CDR3 totals 14 residues. CDR3 region: CATQKREGEDTQYF. The CDR3 nucleotides are TGTGCCACCCAAAAGCGGGAGGGGGAAGATACGCAGTATTTT.

The J gene is TRBJ1-5, the V gene TRBV19, with TRBD1 as a possible D gene (6 bases). V dropped 7 bases and J dropped 3 bases, with 16 bases sitting between them. Germline V gene sequence: CDR1 LNHDA, CDR2 SQIVND (reference sequence). The CDR3 runs to 15 residues. The DNA of the CDR3 is TGTGCCAGTACACGGACACAGGGTTACAATCAGCCCCAGCATTTT. Protein product: CASTRTQGYNQPQHF.

The V gene is TRBV27, the J gene TRBJ2-7, with 7 positions matching TRBD2. Germline loops: CDR1 MNHEY, CDR2 SMNVEV (reference sequence). This CDR3 region has 13 residues. V was clipped by 5 bases and J by 5 bases; unmatched bases: 6. CDR3 DNA sequence: TGTGCCAGCAGTATGACTAGCCGGCACGAGCAGTACTTC. Translated: CASSMTSRHEQYF.

The chain carries TRBV11-2 and TRBJ1-3; the D gene is possibly TRBD1 (5 bases). Germline V gene sequence: CDR1 SGHAT, CDR2 FQNNGV. V lost 5 bases and J 2 bases, leaving 10 bases between the germline ends. This CDR3 comprises 14 residues. The CDR3 loop reads CASSRWGAGNTIYF. Here the CDR3 DNA reads TGTGCCAGCAGCCGGTGGGGCGCTGGAAACACCATATATTTT.

The CDR3 DNA reads TGTGCCAGCAGCGTAGGTCCGGATAATTCACCCCTCCACTTT. Encoded protein: CASSVGPDNSPLHF. This sequence joins TRBV9 and TRBJ1-6; D gene ambiguous. CDR1 is SGDLS, CDR2 YYNGEE, per germline. With 0 bases removed from V and 5 bases from J, the gap between germline ends came to 6 bases. CDR3 length equals 14 residues.

This chain links TRBV19 with TRBJ1-5; D gene unclear. This CDR3 spans 16 amino acids. Trimming removed 3 bases from V and 0 bases from J, with 12 bases in between. Germline CDR1 is LNHDA and CDR2 is SQIVND (reference sequence). DNA of the CDR3: TGTGCCAGTAGTATCTCGGCGGGATATAGCAATCAGCCCCAGCATTTT. Translating gives CASSISAGYSNQPQHF.

The chain employs TRBV5-1 and TRBJ2-7, with D uncertain. With 0 bases removed from V and 3 bases from J, the gap between germline ends came to 7 bases. The CDR3 has 13 residues. Germline CDR1 and CDR2: SGHRS and YFSETQ. The CDR3 DNA follows: TGCGCCAGCAGCTTGGAGCTACTCTACGAGCAGTACTTC. As protein: CASSLELLYEQYF.

V gene TRBV6-5 combines with J gene TRBJ2-1; D remains ambiguous. Per the germline V gene, CDR1 is MNHEY and CDR2 is SVGAGI. CDR3 size: 15 residues. The V gene lost 6 bases and the J gene lost 4 bases, with 16 bases spanning the gap. The CDR3 region has the DNA TGTGCCAGCAGCGACATAGGCGCGAGTTACAATGAGCAGTTCTTC. Protein sequence: CASSDIGASYNEQFF.

This chain connects TRBV5-6 to TRBJ2-1; maybe TRBD2 (6 bases). V was pared by 4 bases and J by 0 bases, with 14 bases between. CDR1 and CDR2 (germline): SGHDT, YYEEEE. This CDR3 spans 16 amino acids. CDR3 loop: CASSPASGHSYNEQFF. The CDR3 nucleotides are TGTGCCAGCAGCCCCGCCAGCGGGCACTCCTACAATGAGCAGTTCTTC.

The chain links TRBV19 to TRBJ1-2; weak D call: TRBD1 (6 bases). V was trimmed by 6 bases and J by 8 bases, leaving 19 bases between them. Germline CDR1 reads LNHDA; CDR2 reads SQIVND (reference sequence). The CDR3 contains 14 residues. The DNA of the CDR3 is TGTGCCAGTAGCTTCAACAGGGCTTCAGTGGGCTACACCTTC. Amino acids: CASSFNRASVGYTF. Full variable domain (missing parts from reference TRBV19 and TRBJ1-2): DGGITQSPKYLFRKEGQNVTLSCEQNLNHDAMYWYRQDPGQGLRLIYYSQIVNDFQKGDIAEGYSVSREKKESFPLTVTSAQKNPTAFYLCASSFNRASVGYTFGSGTRLTVV.

The chain uses TRBV6-1 and TRBJ2-7; the match to TRBD2 covers 7 bases. Germline V gene data show CDR1 as MNHNS and CDR2 as SASEGT. The junction had 5 bases not matched to a gene; V was cut back by 3 bases and J by 3 bases. The CDR3 spans 14 residues. In DNA form, the CDR3 reads TGTGCCAGCAGTGACCCTAGCGGATACTACGAGCAGTACTTC. This translates into CASSDPSGYYEQYF.

A single count supports this clone. CDR3 coding DNA: TGTGCCAGCTCACCCCTACCACAGCGGGGCTCCTACAATGAGCAGTTCTTC. This encodes CASSPLPQRGSYNEQFF. V usage is TRBV18 and J usage is TRBJ2-1; TRBD2 agrees at 7 bases. The CDR3 is 17 amino acids. The J segment lost 0 bases and the V segment lost 3 bases, leaving 8 bases of the junction unmatched. Germline V gene sequence: CDR1 KGHSH, CDR2 LQKENI.